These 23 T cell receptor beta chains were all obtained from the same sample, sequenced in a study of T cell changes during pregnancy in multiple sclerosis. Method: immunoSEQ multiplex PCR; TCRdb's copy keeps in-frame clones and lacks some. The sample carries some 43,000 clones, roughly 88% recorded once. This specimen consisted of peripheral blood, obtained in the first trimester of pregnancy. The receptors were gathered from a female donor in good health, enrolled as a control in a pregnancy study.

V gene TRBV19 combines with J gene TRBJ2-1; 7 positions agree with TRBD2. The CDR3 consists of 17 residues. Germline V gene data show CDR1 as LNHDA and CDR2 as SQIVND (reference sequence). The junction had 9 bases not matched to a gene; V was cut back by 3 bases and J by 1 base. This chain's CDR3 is CASSMDLASGSYNEQFF. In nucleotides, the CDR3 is TGTGCCAGTAGTATGGATCTCGCTAGCGGATCCTACAATGAGCAGTTCTTC.

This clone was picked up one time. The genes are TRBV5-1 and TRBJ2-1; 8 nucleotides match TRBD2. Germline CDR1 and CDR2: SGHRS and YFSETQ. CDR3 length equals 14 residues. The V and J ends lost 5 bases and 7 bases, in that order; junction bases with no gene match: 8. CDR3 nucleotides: TGCGCCAGCAGTGGGACTAGGGCGGGGAATGAGCAGTTCTTC. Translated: CASSGTRAGNEQFF.

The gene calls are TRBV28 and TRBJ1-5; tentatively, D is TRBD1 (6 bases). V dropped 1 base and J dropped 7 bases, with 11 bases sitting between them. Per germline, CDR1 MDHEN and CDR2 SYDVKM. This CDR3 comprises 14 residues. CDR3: CASSLYREVQPQHF. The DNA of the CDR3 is TGTGCCAGCAGTTTATACAGGGAAGTCCAGCCCCAGCATTTT.

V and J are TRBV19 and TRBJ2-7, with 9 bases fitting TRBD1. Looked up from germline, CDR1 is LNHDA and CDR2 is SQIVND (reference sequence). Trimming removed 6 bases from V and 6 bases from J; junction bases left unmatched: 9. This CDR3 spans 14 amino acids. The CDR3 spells CASRPGTGLSEQYF. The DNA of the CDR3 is TGTGCCAGTAGGCCCGGGACAGGGCTCTCCGAGCAGTACTTC.

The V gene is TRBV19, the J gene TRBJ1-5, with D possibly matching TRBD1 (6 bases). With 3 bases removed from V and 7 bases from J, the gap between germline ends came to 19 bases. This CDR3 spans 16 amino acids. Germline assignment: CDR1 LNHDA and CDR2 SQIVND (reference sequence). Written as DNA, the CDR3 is TGTGCCAGTAGTATCACTTCACAGGGAAGCTCCCAGCCCCAGCATTTT. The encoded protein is CASSITSQGSSQPQHF. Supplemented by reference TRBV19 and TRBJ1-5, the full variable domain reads DGGITQSPKYLFRKEGQNVTLSCEQNLNHDAMYWYRQDPGQGLRLIYYSQIVNDFQKGDIAEGYSVSREKKESFPLTVTSAQKNPTAFYLCASSITSQGSSQPQHFGDGTRLSIL.

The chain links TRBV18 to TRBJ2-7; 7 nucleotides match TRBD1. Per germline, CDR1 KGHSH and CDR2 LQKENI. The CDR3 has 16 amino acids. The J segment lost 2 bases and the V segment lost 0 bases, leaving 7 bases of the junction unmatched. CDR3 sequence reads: CASSPPWTGGTYEQYF. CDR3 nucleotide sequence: TGTGCCAGCTCACCACCGTGGACAGGTGGAACCTACGAGCAGTACTTC.

CDR3 loop: CASMGLAGVRRETQYF. CDR3 DNA: TGTGCCAGCATGGGGCTAGCGGGGGTTCGCCGGGAGACCCAGTACTTC. The chain employs TRBV2 and TRBJ2-5; 10 bases align to TRBD2. CDR3 size: 16 residues. Germline V lookup: CDR1 SNHLY, CDR2 FYNNEI. The V and J ends lost 7 bases and 5 bases, in that order; junction bases with no gene match: 13.

The CDR3 nucleotides are TGTGCCAGCAGCTTACCGACTGCTTACACTGAAGCTTTCTTT. Protein: CASSLPTAYTEAFF. The chain combines TRBV7-9 with TRBJ1-1; no reliable D call. This CDR3 has 14 residues. V lost 2 bases and J lost 3, with 10 bases in between. Germline CDR1 is SEHNR and CDR2 is FQNEAQ (reference sequence). Complete variable domain (other parts from reference TRBV7-9 and TRBJ1-1): DTGVSQNPRHKITKRGQNVTFRCDPISEHNRLYWYRQTLGQGPEFLTYFQNEAQLEKSRLLSDRFSAERPKGSFSTLEIQRTEQGDSAMYLCASSLPTAYTEAFFGQGTRLTVV.

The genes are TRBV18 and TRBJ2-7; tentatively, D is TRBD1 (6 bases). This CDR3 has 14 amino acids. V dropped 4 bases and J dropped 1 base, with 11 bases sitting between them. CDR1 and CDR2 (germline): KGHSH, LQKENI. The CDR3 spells CASSHRDKSYEQYF. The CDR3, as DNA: TGTGCCAGCTCACACCGGGACAAATCCTACGAGCAGTACTTC.

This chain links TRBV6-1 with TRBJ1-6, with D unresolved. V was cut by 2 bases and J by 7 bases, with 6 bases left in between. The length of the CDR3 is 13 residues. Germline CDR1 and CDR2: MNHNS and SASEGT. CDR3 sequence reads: CASSESRNSPLHF. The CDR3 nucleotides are TGTGCCAGCAGTGAATCCAGGAATTCACCCCTCCACTTT.

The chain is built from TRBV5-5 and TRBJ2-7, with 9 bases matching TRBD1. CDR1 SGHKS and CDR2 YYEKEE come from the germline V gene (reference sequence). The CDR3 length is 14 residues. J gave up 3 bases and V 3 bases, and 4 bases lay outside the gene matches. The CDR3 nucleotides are TGTGCCAGCAGCTCTCGGGACAGGGTCTACGAGCAGTACTTC. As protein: CASSSRDRVYEQYF.

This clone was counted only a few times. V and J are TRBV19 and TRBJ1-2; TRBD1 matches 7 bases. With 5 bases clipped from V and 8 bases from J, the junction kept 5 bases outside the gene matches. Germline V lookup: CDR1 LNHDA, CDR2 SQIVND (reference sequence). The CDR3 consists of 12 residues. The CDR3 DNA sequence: TGTGCCAGTAGTGACAGGGCTGGCGGCTACACCTTC. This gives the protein CASSDRAGGYTF.

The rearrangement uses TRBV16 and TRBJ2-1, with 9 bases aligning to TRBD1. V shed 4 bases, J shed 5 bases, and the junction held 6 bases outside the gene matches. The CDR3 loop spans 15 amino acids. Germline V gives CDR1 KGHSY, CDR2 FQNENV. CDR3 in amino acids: CASSPPGQGHNEQFF. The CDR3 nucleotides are TGTGCCAGCAGCCCGCCGGGACAGGGCCACAATGAGCAGTTCTTC.

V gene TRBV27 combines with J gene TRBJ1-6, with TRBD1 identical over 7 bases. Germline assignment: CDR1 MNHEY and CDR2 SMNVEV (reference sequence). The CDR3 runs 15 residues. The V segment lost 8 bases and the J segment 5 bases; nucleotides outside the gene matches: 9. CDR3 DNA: TGTGCCAGCGCAAAGGACAGGACTAATAATTCACCCCTCCACTTT. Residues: CASAKDRTNNSPLHF.

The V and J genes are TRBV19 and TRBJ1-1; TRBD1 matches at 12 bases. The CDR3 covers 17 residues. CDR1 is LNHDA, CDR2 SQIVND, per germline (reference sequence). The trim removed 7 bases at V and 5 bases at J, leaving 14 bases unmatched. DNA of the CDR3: TGTGCCAGTACCCTTTCTAGGGACAGGGGGCTCTGGACTGAAGCTTTCTTT. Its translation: CASTLSRDRGLWTEAFF.

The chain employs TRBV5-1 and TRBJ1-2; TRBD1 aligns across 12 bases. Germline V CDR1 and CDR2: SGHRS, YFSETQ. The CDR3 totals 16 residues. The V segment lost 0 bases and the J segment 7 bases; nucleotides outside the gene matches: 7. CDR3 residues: CASSLERGQGAGGYTF. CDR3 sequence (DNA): TGCGCCAGCAGCTTGGAGAGGGGACAGGGGGCTGGTGGCTACACCTTC.

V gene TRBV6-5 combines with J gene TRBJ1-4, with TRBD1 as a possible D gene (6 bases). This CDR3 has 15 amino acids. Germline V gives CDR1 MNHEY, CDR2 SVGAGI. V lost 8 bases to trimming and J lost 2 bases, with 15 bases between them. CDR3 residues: CASSGSQGTNEKLFF. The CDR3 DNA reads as TGTGCCAGCTCAGGGTCCCAGGGGACTAATGAAAAACTGTTTTTT.

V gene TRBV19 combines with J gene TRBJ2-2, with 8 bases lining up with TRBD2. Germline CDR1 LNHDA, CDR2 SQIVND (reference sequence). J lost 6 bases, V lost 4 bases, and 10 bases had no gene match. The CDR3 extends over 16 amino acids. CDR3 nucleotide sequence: TGTGCCAGTAGTACTCGATTCGCGGGAGGTTCCGGGGAGCTGTTTTTT. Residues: CASSTRFAGGSGELFF. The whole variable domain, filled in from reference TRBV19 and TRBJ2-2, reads DGGITQSPKYLFRKEGQNVTLSCEQNLNHDAMYWYRQDPGQGLRLIYYSQIVNDFQKGDIAEGYSVSREKKESFPLTVTSAQKNPTAFYLCASSTRFAGGSGELFFGEGSRLTVL.

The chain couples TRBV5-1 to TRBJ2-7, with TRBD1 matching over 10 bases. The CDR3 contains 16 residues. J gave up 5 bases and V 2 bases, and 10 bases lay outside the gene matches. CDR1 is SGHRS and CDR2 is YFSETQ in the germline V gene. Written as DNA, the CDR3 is TGCGCCAGCAGCTTATCCACCGGGACAGGGGACCACGAGCAGTACTTC. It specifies CASSLSTGTGDHEQYF.

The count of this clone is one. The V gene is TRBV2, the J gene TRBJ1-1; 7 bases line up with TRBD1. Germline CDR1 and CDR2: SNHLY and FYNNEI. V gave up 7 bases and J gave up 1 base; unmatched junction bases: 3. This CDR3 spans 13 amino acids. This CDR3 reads CASTGQPNTEAFF. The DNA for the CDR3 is TGTGCCAGCACGGGACAGCCGAACACTGAAGCTTTCTTT.

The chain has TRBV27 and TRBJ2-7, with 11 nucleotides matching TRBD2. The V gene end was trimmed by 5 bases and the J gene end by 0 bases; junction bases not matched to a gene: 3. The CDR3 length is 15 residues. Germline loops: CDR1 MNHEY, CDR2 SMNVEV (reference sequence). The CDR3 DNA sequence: TGTGCCAGCAGTCCGACTAGCGGGGTCTCCTACGAGCAGTACTTC. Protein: CASSPTSGVSYEQYF.

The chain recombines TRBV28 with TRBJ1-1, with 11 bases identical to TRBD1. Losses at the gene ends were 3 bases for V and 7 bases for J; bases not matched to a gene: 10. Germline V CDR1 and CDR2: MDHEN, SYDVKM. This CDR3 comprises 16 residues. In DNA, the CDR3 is TGTGCCAGCAGTTTTCGGACAGGGGGCGCACGCCTTGAAGCTTTCTTT. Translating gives CASSFRTGGARLEAFF.

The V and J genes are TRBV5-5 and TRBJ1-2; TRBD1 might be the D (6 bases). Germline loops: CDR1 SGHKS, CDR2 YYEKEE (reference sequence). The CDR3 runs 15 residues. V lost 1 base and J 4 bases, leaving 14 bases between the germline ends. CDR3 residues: CASSLNSGEGYGYTF. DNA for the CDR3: TGTGCCAGCAGCTTGAACTCAGGGGAAGGCTATGGCTACACCTTC.